This TCR beta chain was obtained from a study of T cell responses to AZD1222 COVID-19 vaccine. Study outcomes and limitations: Reportedly, close to half of spike-specific TCRs are directed against unmutated variant regions. White British donors predominated, females outnumbered males, and clonal diversity was possibly underestimated. Regions 160-218 and 743-854 dominated among vaccine-associated CD4 TCRs spanning spike. Scientists sampled the repertoires only once the peak T cell response had passed.

In regard to this clone: Its antigen remains unknown.

Produced via immunoSEQ multiplex PCR; TCRdb's table is partial and in-frame only. The table has fewer than 120,000 clones, 85% to 90% seen once. The CDR3 extends over 15 amino acids. The germline V and J ends were trimmed by 2 bases and 7 bases, with 14 bases remaining between them. Germline CDR1 and CDR2: MNHNS and SASEGT. The chain links TRBV6-1 to TRBJ1-4; no clear D. The sequences come from peripheral blood, collected 28 days after the second AZD1222 dose. The sequence derives from an adult who received the AZD1222 COVID-19 vaccine. The CDR3 region is CASSERYAGREKLFF. Written as DNA, the CDR3 is TGTGCCAGCAGTGAAAGGTATGCAGGTCGTGAAAAACTGTTTTTT.